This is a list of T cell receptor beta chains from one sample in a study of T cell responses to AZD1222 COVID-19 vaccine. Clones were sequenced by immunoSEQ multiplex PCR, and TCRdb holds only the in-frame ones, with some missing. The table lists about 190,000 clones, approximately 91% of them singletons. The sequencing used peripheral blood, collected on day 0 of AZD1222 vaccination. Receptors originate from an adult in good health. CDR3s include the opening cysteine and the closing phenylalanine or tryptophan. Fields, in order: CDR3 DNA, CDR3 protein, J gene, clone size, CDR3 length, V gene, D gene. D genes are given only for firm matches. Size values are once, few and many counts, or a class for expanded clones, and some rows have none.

TGTGCCAGCAGCAAAGCGACGACAGGGAATGAAAAACTGTTTTTT	CASSKATTGNEKLFF	TRBJ1-4	-	15	TRBV21-1	-
TGTGCCAGCAGCTTAGATCGTCCCCCCGACAGCAGGGATACGCAGTATTTT	CASSLDRPPDSRDTQYF	TRBJ2-3	-	17	TRBV11-2	-
TGTGCCAGCAGCTCCAAACCAGGGGCTGAAGCTTTCTTT	CASSSKPGAEAFF	TRBJ1-1	-	13	TRBV7-3	-
TGTGCCAGCAGCGACAGGGGGTTGAAGACCCAGTACTTC	CASSDRGLKTQYF	TRBJ2-5	-	13	TRBV6-5	TRBD1
TGCGCCAGCAGCTTGGACCTACAGGGTACCGCTGAAAAACTGTTTTTT	CASSLDLQGTAEKLFF	TRBJ1-4	-	16	TRBV5-1	-
TGTGCCAGCAGTTTACAGGGTATGACTTTCTTT	CASSLQGMTFF	TRBJ1-1	few	11	TRBV6-5	-
TGTGCCAGCAGTGACTCGAGAGGCGGCCAAGGAGGCTACACCTTC	CASSDSRGGQGGYTF	TRBJ1-2	once	15	TRBV6-4	-
TGTGCCAGCACCACGAGGGCGGGGAGGTCCTACGAGCAGTACTTC	CASTTRAGRSYEQYF	TRBJ2-7	-	15	TRBV7-8	-
TGTGCCAGCAGTTACTCGACAGGCCTCGGGGAGACCCAGTACTTC	CASSYSTGLGETQYF	TRBJ2-5	-	15	TRBV6-5	-
TGTGCCAGCTCACCCATGACTAGAAGCACAGATACGCAGTATTTT	CASSPMTRSTDTQYF	TRBJ2-3	-	15	TRBV18	-
TGTGCCAGCAGCCAAGTACAGGGTCCCACCGGGGAGCTGTTTTTT	CASSQVQGPTGELFF	TRBJ2-2	once	15	TRBV14	-
TGTGCCAGCAGCCCCTCAGGGGGTCGGTCCTACGAGCAGTACTTC	CASSPSGGRSYEQYF	TRBJ2-7	-	15	TRBV3-1/TRBV3-2	TRBD1
TGTGCCAGCAGCGCCGGCCTAGCGGGGGGCTGGACCGGGGAGCTGTTTTTT	CASSAGLAGGWTGELFF	TRBJ2-2	-	17	TRBV5-8	TRBD2
TGTGCCAGCAGTTTCCGACAGGGAGATGGTGAAAAACTGTTTTTT	CASSFRQGDGEKLFF	TRBJ1-4	-	15	TRBV28	TRBD1
TGTGCCAGCAGCATGACAGGTTTCGGTAACTATGGCTACACCTTC	CASSMTGFGNYGYTF	TRBJ1-2	-	15	TRBV6-4	-
TGTGCCACCAGCAGAGATCGAAGGGGTTGGGGCTACACCTTC	CATSRDRRGWGYTF	TRBJ1-2	-	14	TRBV15	-
TGTGCCAGCAGCTTGCGGCAGGGGGGTGAAAAACTGTTTTTT	CASSLRQGGEKLFF	TRBJ1-4	-	14	TRBV5-6	TRBD1
TGTGCCAGCAGTTTCTCCGCCGTTACCCGCGCTGAAGCTTTCTTT	CASSFSAVTRAEAFF	TRBJ1-1	-	15	TRBV27	-
TGTGCCAGCAGTTTAGCCGACGGCGAGCAGTACTTC	CASSLADGEQYF	TRBJ2-7	-	12	TRBV12-3/TRBV12-4	-
TGTGCCAGCAGTGACTCTTCCAGGGTGTCCTACAATGAGCAGTTCTTC	CASSDSSRVSYNEQFF	TRBJ2-1	-	16	TRBV6-4	-
TGTGCCAGCAGCCAAGGTGGGGGAATCTATGGCTACACCTTC	CASSQGGGIYGYTF	TRBJ1-2	once	14	TRBV5-6	-
TGTGCCAGCAGCCCCCGGTTGGGCTCTGGAAACACCATATATTTT	CASSPRLGSGNTIYF	TRBJ1-3	-	15	TRBV7-6	-
TGTGCCACCAGTGACCCGAGCCGGGACAGCCCCTACGAGCAGTACTTC	CATSDPSRDSPYEQYF	TRBJ2-7	-	16	TRBV24-1	TRBD1
TGTGCCAGCAGCCCCCGGCTAAATGAAAAACTGTTTTTT	CASSPRLNEKLFF	TRBJ1-4	-	13	TRBV11-2	-
TGTGCCAGCACCTGGGGGGCCCTGAACACTGAAGCTTTCTTT	CASTWGALNTEAFF	TRBJ1-1	-	14	TRBV28	-
TGTGCCAGCAGCTTGGGTCTAGCGAGAAACAATGAGCAGTTCTTC	CASSLGLARNNEQFF	TRBJ2-1	-	15	TRBV7-3	-
TGTGCCAGCAGCGGCGGGCAGGGAGGTCGCCAAGAGACCCAGTACTTC	CASSGGQGGRQETQYF	TRBJ2-5	-	16	TRBV5-4	-
TGTGCCAGCAGTATCGACTATGGCTACACCTTC	CASSIDYGYTF	TRBJ1-2	-	11	TRBV28	-
TGTGCCAGCACCGACTACAGGGCCTCTGGAAACACCATATATTTT	CASTDYRASGNTIYF	TRBJ1-3	-	15	TRBV7-6	-
TGTGCCAGCAGCTTAGCAGGGACTAGCGGGACGAAAAACATTCAGTACTTC	CASSLAGTSGTKNIQYF	TRBJ2-4	-	17	TRBV7-2	TRBD2
TGCGCCAGCAGCCCGAGGGCGGGAGAGACCCAGTACTTC	CASSPRAGETQYF	TRBJ2-5	-	13	TRBV4-1	-
TGCGCCAGCAGCCAAGACAGGCCCATGAACACTGAAGCTTTCTTT	CASSQDRPMNTEAFF	TRBJ1-1	-	15	TRBV5-1	-
TGTGCCAGTAGCCCTCCTAGCGGGAGGGCCGGTGAGACCCAGTACTTC	CASSPPSGRAGETQYF	TRBJ2-5	-	16	TRBV19	TRBD2
TGTGCCAGCAGCCCAGACGACAGGGCCTTAGGGGAGCAGTACTTC	CASSPDDRALGEQYF	TRBJ2-7	-	15	TRBV7-2	TRBD1
TGTGCCAGCAGCCGGGCAAGCGTGAACTATGGCTACACCTTC	CASSRASVNYGYTF	TRBJ1-2	-	14	TRBV27	-
TGCGCCAGCAGCCAATGGGACCTGAGCTCCTACAATGAGCAGTTCTTC	CASSQWDLSSYNEQFF	TRBJ2-1	-	16	TRBV4-1	-
TGCGCCAGCAGCTTAGGCGGCCTGAACACTGAAGCTTTCTTT	CASSLGGLNTEAFF	TRBJ1-1	-	14	TRBV5-1	-
TGCGCCAGCAGCCCGGACAGGCCAGTCGGGGGCTACACCTTC	CASSPDRPVGGYTF	TRBJ1-2	-	14	TRBV5-1	TRBD1